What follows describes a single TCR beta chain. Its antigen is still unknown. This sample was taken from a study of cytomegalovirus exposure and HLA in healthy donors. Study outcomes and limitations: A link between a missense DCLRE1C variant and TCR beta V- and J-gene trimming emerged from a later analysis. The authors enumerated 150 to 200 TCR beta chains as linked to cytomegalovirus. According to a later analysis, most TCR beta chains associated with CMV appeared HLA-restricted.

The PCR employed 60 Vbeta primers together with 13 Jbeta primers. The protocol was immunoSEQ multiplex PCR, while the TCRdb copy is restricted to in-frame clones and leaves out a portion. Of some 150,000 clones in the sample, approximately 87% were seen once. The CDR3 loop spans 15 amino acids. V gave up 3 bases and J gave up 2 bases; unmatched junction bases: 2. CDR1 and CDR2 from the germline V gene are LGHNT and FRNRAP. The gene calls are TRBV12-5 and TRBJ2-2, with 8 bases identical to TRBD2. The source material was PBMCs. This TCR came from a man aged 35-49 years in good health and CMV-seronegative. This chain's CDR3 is CASGFGGENTGELFF. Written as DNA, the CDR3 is TGTGCTAGTGGTTTCGGGGGGGAAAACACCGGGGAGCTGTTTTTT.